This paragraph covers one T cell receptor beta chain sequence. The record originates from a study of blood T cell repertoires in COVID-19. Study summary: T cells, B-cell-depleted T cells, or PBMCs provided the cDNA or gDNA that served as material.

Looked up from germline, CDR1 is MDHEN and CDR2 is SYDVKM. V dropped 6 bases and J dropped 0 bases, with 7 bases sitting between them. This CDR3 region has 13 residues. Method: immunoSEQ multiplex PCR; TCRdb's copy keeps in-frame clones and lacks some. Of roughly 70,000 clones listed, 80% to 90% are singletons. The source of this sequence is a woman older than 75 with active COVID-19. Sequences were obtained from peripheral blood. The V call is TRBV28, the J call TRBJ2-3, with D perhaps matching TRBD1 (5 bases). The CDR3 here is CASSPGSTDTQYF. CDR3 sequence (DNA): TGTGCCAGCAGCCCAGGGAGCACAGATACGCAGTATTTT. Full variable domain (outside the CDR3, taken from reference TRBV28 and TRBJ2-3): DVKVTQSSRYLVKRTGEKVFLECVQDMDHENMFWYRQDPGLGLRLIYFSYDVKMKEKGDIPEGYSVSREKKERFSLILESASTNQTSMYLCASSPGSTDTQYFGPGTRLTVL.